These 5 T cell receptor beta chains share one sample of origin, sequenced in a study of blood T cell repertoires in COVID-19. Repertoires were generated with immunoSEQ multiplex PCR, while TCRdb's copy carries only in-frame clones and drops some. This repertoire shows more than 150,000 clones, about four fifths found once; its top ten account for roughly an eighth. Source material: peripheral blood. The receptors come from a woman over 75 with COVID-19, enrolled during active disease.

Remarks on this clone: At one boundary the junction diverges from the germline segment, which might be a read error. The CDR3 DNA follows: TGTGCAAGCAGTCCAGCCCCCCCGGGGGAGCAGTACTTC. Its translation is CASSPAPPGEQYF. V usage is TRBV7-2 and J usage is TRBJ2-7; tentative D call: TRBD2 (5 bases). The CDR3 extends over 13 amino acids. Per germline, CDR1 SGHTA and CDR2 FQGNSA.

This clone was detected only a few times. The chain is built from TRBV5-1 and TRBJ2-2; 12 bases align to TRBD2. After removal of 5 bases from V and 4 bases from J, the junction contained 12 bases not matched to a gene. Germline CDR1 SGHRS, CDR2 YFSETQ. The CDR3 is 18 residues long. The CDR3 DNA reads TGCGCCAGCAGTCCCCTAGCGGGAGGGCCCTTGTCCACCGGGGAGCTGTTTTTT. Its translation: CASSPLAGGPLSTGELFF.

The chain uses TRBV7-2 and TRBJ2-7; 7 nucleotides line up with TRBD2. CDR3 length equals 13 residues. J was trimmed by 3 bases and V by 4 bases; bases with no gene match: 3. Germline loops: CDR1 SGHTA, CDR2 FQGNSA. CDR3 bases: TGTGCCAGCAGCTGGGAGCGGGGCTACGAGCAGTACTTC. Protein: CASSWERGYEQYF. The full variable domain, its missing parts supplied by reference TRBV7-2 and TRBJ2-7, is GAGVSQSPSNKVTEKGKDVELRCDPISGHTALYWYRQSLGQGLEFLIYFQGNSAPDKSGLPSDRFSAERTGGSVSTLTIQRTQQEDSAVYLCASSWERGYEQYFGPGTRLTVT.

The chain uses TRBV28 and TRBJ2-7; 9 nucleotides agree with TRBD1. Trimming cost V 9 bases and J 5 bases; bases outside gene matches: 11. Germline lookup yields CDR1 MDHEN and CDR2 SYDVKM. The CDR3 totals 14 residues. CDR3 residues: CASRTQGAHNEQYF. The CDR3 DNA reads TGTGCCAGTCGAACACAGGGGGCCCACAACGAGCAGTACTTC. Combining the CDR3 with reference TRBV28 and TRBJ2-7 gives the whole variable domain DVKVTQSSRYLVKRTGEKVFLECVQDMDHENMFWYRQDPGLGLRLIYFSYDVKMKEKGDIPEGYSVSREKKERFSLILESASTNQTSMYLCASRTQGAHNEQYFGPGTRLTVT.

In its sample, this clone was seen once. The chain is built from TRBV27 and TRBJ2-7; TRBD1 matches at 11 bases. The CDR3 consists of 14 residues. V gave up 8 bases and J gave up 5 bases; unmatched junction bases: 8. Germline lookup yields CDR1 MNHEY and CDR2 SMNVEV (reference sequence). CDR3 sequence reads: CASREWTGGHEQYF. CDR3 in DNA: TGTGCCAGCCGTGAATGGACAGGGGGCCACGAGCAGTACTTC.